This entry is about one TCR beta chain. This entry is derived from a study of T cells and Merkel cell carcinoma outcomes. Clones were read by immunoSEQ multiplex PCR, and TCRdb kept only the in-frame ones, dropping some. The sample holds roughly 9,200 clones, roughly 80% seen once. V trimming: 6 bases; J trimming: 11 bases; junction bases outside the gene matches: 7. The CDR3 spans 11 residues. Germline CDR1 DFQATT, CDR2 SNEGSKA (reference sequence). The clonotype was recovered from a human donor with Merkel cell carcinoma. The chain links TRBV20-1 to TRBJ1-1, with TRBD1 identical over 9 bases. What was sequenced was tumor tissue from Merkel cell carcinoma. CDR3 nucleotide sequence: TGCAGTGCACGGACAGGGGTTGGTGCTTTCTTT. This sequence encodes CSARTGVGAFF.